This T cell receptor (beta chain) is from a study of T cell responses to AZD1222 COVID-19 vaccine. The CDR3 is 16 amino acids. CDR1 and CDR2 from the germline V gene are LGHDT and YNNKEL (reference sequence). Trimming cost V 0 bases and J 7 bases, with 16 bases left between them. Assay used: immunoSEQ multiplex PCR; TCRdb lists only in-frame clones, some missing. This sample has roughly 100,000 clones, with around 89% found just once. Material: peripheral blood, obtained on day 0 of AZD1222 vaccination. The chain carries TRBV3-1 (or the pseudogene TRBV3-2) and TRBJ2-1, with D perhaps TRBD1 (5 bases). This TCR derives from an adult in good health. This CDR3 is CASSQDLAGSPNEQFF. The CDR3 bases are TGTGCCAGCAGCCAAGATCTCGCAGGGTCCCCAAATGAGCAGTTCTTC.